The source of this T cell receptor (beta chain) is a study of blood T cell repertoires in COVID-19. About the research overall: T cells, B-cell-depleted T cells, or PBMCs supplied cDNA or gDNA.

Across under 25 US areas, participants ranged in age from 18 to 89 years. This clone occurred a few times. Sequencing was performed with immunoSEQ multiplex PCR; in TCRdb, only in-frame clones are kept and a portion is missing. In the table there are about 310,000 clones, approximately 89% of which are singletons. The TCR was taken from a woman between 40 and 50 years old who had recovered from COVID-19. Sequencing was performed on PBMCs or T cells enriched from blood (not recorded which).

The CDR3 bases are TGTGCCAGCAGTCGGACAAACGCATACGAGCAGTACTTC. It specifies CASSRTNAYEQYF. The chain couples TRBV3-1 (or the pseudogene TRBV3-2) to TRBJ2-7; tentative D call: TRBD1 (5 bases). The CDR3 consists of 13 residues. V was clipped by 6 bases and J by 4 bases, with 13 bases between them. The germline gives CDR1 LGHDT, CDR2 YNNKEL (reference sequence).